Listed below are T cell receptor beta chains from one sample, sequenced in a study of neurological immune-mediated disorders. TCRdb used MiXCR to reprocess the 5' RACE reads, holding one entry per CDR3 protein. The data show 80,000 to 100,000 distinct CDR3 sequences, approximately 3.5% seen once. Sequenced material: PBMCs. The receptors shown here come from a woman aged 45-59 years with multiple sclerosis. Both conserved end residues are part of each CDR3. Fields, in order: clone size, J gene, V gene, D gene, CDR3 DNA, CDR3 protein. A D gene is named only where the DNA matches it firmly. Clone size is shown for a subset of rows, as once, few, many or a class of expanded clone.

size: many; J: TRBJ2-5; V: TRBV3-1; D: NA; DNA: TGTGCCAGCAGCCGTTTCCAAGAGACCCAGTACTTC; CDR3: CASSRFQETQYF
size: many; J: TRBJ1-6; V: TRBV7-6; D: NA; DNA: TGTGCCAGCAGCTTAGAAATCGATAATTCACCCCTCCACTTT; CDR3: CASSLEIDNSPLHF
size: many; J: TRBJ2-7; V: TRBV5-1; D: TRBD1; DNA: TGCGCCAGCAGCCTGGGGGACAGCAAATCCTACGAGCAGTACTTC; CDR3: CASSLGDSKSYEQYF
size: many; J: TRBJ1-1; V: TRBV5-1; D: NA; DNA: TGCGCCAGCAGCTTGGATTTGGGACTGAACACTGAAGCTTTCTTT; CDR3: CASSLDLGLNTEAFF
size: many; J: TRBJ2-2; V: TRBV12-3/TRBV12-4; D: TRBD2; DNA: TGTGCCAGCAGCCGGGGGGGCGACACCGGGGAGCTGTTTTTT; CDR3: CASSRGGDTGELFF
size: many; J: TRBJ1-1; V: TRBV6-5; D: NA; DNA: TGTGCCAGCAGTTCTACGGTTCGGGGAAAATCGCCCTACACTGAAGCTTTCTTT; CDR3: CASSSTVRGKSPYTEAFF
size: NA; J: TRBJ1-6; V: TRBV5-6; D: NA; DNA: TGTGCCAGCAGCCCTGCGCCACAGACTAGGTCACACCTCCACTTT; CDR3: CASSPAPQTRSHLHF
size: many; J: TRBJ2-7; V: TRBV6-6; D: TRBD2; DNA: TGTGCCAGCAGTTACGGGACCAGCGGGGGCTCCTACGAGCAGTACTTC; CDR3: CASSYGTSGGSYEQYF
size: many; J: TRBJ1-2; V: TRBV5-1; D: TRBD1; DNA: TGCGCCACCTCCCAGGGGGGGCAGAATTCCTATGGCTACACCTTC; CDR3: CATSQGGQNSYGYTF
size: many; J: TRBJ2-3; V: TRBV4-3; D: TRBD2; DNA: TGCGCCAGCAGCCAGGATCCGGGGGGGCCGGGCACAGATACGCAGTATTTT; CDR3: CASSQDPGGPGTDTQYF
size: NA; J: TRBJ2-5; V: TRBV7-6; D: NA; DNA: TGTGACAGCAGCAGTGACAGGGAGACCCAGTACTTC; CDR3: CDSSSDRETQYF
size: many; J: TRBJ2-1; V: TRBV11-2; D: TRBD1; DNA: TGTGCCAGCAGCTTCTCTCAGGGGGTCTACAATGAGCAGTTCTTC; CDR3: CASSFSQGVYNEQFF
size: many; J: TRBJ2-1; V: TRBV12-3/TRBV12-4; D: TRBD2; DNA: TGTGCCAGCAGTTTAGGACTAGCGGGGGGGCGATACAATGAGCAGTTCTTC; CDR3: CASSLGLAGGRYNEQFF
size: many; J: TRBJ2-1; V: TRBV7-2; D: NA; DNA: TGTGCCAGCAGCTTAGTGCAGCCCTACAATGAGCAGTTCTTC; CDR3: CASSLVQPYNEQFF
size: many; J: TRBJ2-3; V: TRBV6-5; D: NA; DNA: TGTGCCAGCAGAAGGGGCGGTTACCCCGGTACGCAGTATTTT; CDR3: CASRRGGYPGTQYF
size: many; J: TRBJ2-7; V: TRBV4-3; D: NA; DNA: TGCGCCAGCAGCGCCTACCCAGAATCCTACGAGCAGTACTTC; CDR3: CASSAYPESYEQYF
size: many; J: TRBJ2-1; V: TRBV7-3; D: NA; DNA: TGTGCCAGCAGCTTAGGTAGATCTGCCTCCTACAATGAGCAGTTCTTC; CDR3: CASSLGRSASYNEQFF
size: many; J: TRBJ2-7; V: TRBV7-9; D: TRBD1; DNA: TGTGCCAGCAGCTTTACACAGGGGACAATGTACTTC; CDR3: CASSFTQGTMYF
size: many; J: TRBJ1-3; V: TRBV20-1; D: NA; DNA: TGCAGTGCCGGAGGGACCAACTCTGGAAACACCATATATTTT; CDR3: CSAGGTNSGNTIYF
size: many; J: TRBJ2-1; V: TRBV20-1; D: TRBD2; DNA: TGCAGTGCCATCACTAGCGGGGGCTGGGATGAGCAGTTCTTC; CDR3: CSAITSGGWDEQFF
size: many; J: TRBJ2-2; V: TRBV12-3/TRBV12-4; D: NA; DNA: TGTGCCAGCAGTCCCGGGCTACTGACCGGGGAGCTGTTTTTT; CDR3: CASSPGLLTGELFF
size: many; J: TRBJ2-3; V: TRBV9; D: TRBD2; DNA: TGTGCCAGCGAAAGCGGGGGCTCAGATACGCAGTATTTT; CDR3: CASESGGSDTQYF
size: many; J: TRBJ1-1; V: TRBV5-5; D: NA; DNA: TGTGCCAGCAGCTTGGCGCCAGAGAACACTGAAGCTTTCTTT; CDR3: CASSLAPENTEAFF
size: many; J: TRBJ1-4; V: TRBV20-1; D: NA; DNA: TGCAGTGCTAGAGATCTCCGGACTAATGAAAAACTGTTTTTT; CDR3: CSARDLRTNEKLFF
size: NA; J: TRBJ1-2; V: TRBV12-3/TRBV12-4; D: NA; DNA: TGTGCCAGCAGTTTAGGGAGGTATGGCTACACCTTC; CDR3: CASSLGRYGYTF
size: many; J: TRBJ1-2; V: TRBV5-1; D: NA; DNA: TGCGCCAGCAGCTTGGTATGGCAGGGATTATCCTATGGCTACACCTTC; CDR3: CASSLVWQGLSYGYTF
size: many; J: TRBJ2-1; V: TRBV29-1; D: TRBD1; DNA: TGCAGCGTGGCCGGAGTCGGCAGGGGGAATTGGAATGAGCAGTTCTTC; CDR3: CSVAGVGRGNWNEQFF
size: many; J: TRBJ1-2; V: TRBV20-1; D: NA; DNA: TGCAGTGCTAGAGATTTCGGGGAGGACTATGGCTACACCTTC; CDR3: CSARDFGEDYGYTF
size: many; J: TRBJ2-4; V: TRBV5-1; D: NA; DNA: TGCGCCAGCAGTCGCCAGGTGGACAAAAACATTCAGTACTTC; CDR3: CASSRQVDKNIQYF
size: many; J: TRBJ1-5; V: TRBV3-1; D: NA; DNA: TGTGCCAGCAGCCAAGATGGTGGACGGGATCAGCCCCAGCATTTT; CDR3: CASSQDGGRDQPQHF
size: many; J: TRBJ2-5; V: TRBV20-1; D: NA; DNA: TGCAGTGCTAGAGATACGGCGGACCCTCAAGAGACCCAGTACTTC; CDR3: CSARDTADPQETQYF
size: many; J: TRBJ2-7; V: TRBV7-2; D: NA; DNA: TGTGCCAGCAGCTTAGAGGGCGGGTACGAGCAGTACTTC; CDR3: CASSLEGGYEQYF
size: many; J: TRBJ1-1; V: TRBV5-1; D: TRBD1; DNA: TGCGCCAGCAGCTCGGAACAGGGGGCAACTGAAGCTTTCTTT; CDR3: CASSSEQGATEAFF
size: many; J: TRBJ2-1; V: TRBV10-2; D: NA; DNA: TGCGCCAGCACCGGCCCCGCGTTCAATGAGCAGTTCTTC; CDR3: CASTGPAFNEQFF
size: many; J: TRBJ2-7; V: TRBV9; D: TRBD2; DNA: TGTGCCAGCACCAACCTCAGAATCGGGGGGAGCTCCTACGAGCAGTACTTC; CDR3: CASTNLRIGGSSYEQYF
size: many; J: TRBJ2-6; V: TRBV10-3; D: NA; DNA: TGTGCCATCAGTGATGCCGATGGGGCCAACGTCCTGACTTTC; CDR3: CAISDADGANVLTF
size: many; J: TRBJ1-4; V: TRBV20-1; D: NA; DNA: TGCAGTGCTAGTGTTTCCGCCCGCGGCGAAAAACTGTTTTTT; CDR3: CSASVSARGEKLFF
size: many; J: TRBJ2-7; V: TRBV6-2/TRBV6-3; D: TRBD2; DNA: TGTGCCAGCAGTCAAACTAGCGGGGGGAACGAGCAGTACTTC; CDR3: CASSQTSGGNEQYF
size: many; J: TRBJ2-6; V: TRBV5-1; D: TRBD2; DNA: TGCGCCAGCAGCTTGGGGACTAGCTCTGGGGCCAACGTCCTGACTTTC; CDR3: CASSLGTSSGANVLTF
size: many; J: TRBJ1-2; V: TRBV5-1; D: TRBD1; DNA: TGCGCCAGCAGCCTGGGACAGGGATTTTGGGTTTATGGCTACACCTTC; CDR3: CASSLGQGFWVYGYTF
size: many; J: TRBJ2-6; V: TRBV28; D: NA; DNA: TGTGCCAGCAGTTTAGGAGGGGCCAACGTCCTGACTTTC; CDR3: CASSLGGANVLTF
size: many; J: TRBJ2-7; V: TRBV6-5; D: NA; DNA: TGTGCCAGCAGTTACTGGACGTTCTACGAGCAGTACTTC; CDR3: CASSYWTFYEQYF
size: few; J: TRBJ1-5; V: TRBV19; D: TRBD1; DNA: TGTGCCAGTCGGCGGGGGGACAGCAATAGCAATCAGCCCCAGCATTTT; CDR3: CASRRGDSNSNQPQHF
size: many; J: TRBJ1-5; V: TRBV18; D: TRBD1; DNA: TGTGCCAGCTCGGGGGACAGGGTCGGCCAGCCCCAGCATTTT; CDR3: CASSGDRVGQPQHF
size: many; J: TRBJ1-5; V: TRBV12-3/TRBV12-4; D: NA; DNA: TGTGCCAGCAGTTTATCGAGAAATCAGCCCCAGCATTTT; CDR3: CASSLSRNQPQHF
size: many; J: TRBJ2-1; V: TRBV9; D: TRBD1; DNA: TGTGCCAGCAGCTCCGGGGGGACAGGGACCAATGAGCAGTTCTTC; CDR3: CASSSGGTGTNEQFF
size: many; J: TRBJ2-1; V: TRBV6-5; D: NA; DNA: TGTGCCAGCAACCCAGGATCGCTATACAATGAGCAGTTCTTC; CDR3: CASNPGSLYNEQFF
size: many; J: TRBJ2-1; V: TRBV7-8; D: TRBD2; DNA: TGTGCCAGCAGCTTAGCTCCTAGCGGGGGGTACAATGAGCAGTTCTTC; CDR3: CASSLAPSGGYNEQFF
size: many; J: TRBJ2-3; V: TRBV12-3/TRBV12-4; D: NA; DNA: TGTGCCAGCAGTTTTGGGGGTAGCACAGATACGCAGTATTTT; CDR3: CASSFGGSTDTQYF
size: many; J: TRBJ2-1; V: TRBV11-1; D: NA; DNA: TGTGCCAGCAGCTTTGGCAATGAGCAGTTCTTC; CDR3: CASSFGNEQFF
size: many; J: TRBJ2-3; V: TRBV9; D: NA; DNA: TGTGCCAGCAGCAGGATAGGCACGGGGGCAGATACGCAGTATTTT; CDR3: CASSRIGTGADTQYF
size: many; J: TRBJ2-4; V: TRBV20-1; D: TRBD1; DNA: TGCAGTGCTAGAGATCCGGACAGGGTTAACATTCAGTACTTC; CDR3: CSARDPDRVNIQYF
size: many; J: TRBJ2-2; V: TRBV6-6; D: NA; DNA: TGTGCCAGCAGTGCCGGGAACCCAATACAAGGGGAGCTGTTTTTT; CDR3: CASSAGNPIQGELFF
size: many; J: TRBJ2-1; V: TRBV2; D: NA; DNA: TGTGCCAGCAGGGTCGGGGGCCCCTCCTACAATGAGCAGTTCTTC; CDR3: CASRVGGPSYNEQFF
size: many; J: TRBJ2-4; V: TRBV15; D: TRBD2; DNA: TGTGCCACCAGCACCGGGGGGGCGAACATTCAGTACTTC; CDR3: CATSTGGANIQYF
size: NA; J: TRBJ2-2; V: TRBV7-8; D: NA; DNA: TGTGCCAGCAGCTTAGCAGGCGGGGAGCTGTTTTTT; CDR3: CASSLAGGELFF
size: many; J: TRBJ1-1; V: TRBV5-6; D: NA; DNA: TGTGCCAGCAGTTCCCCAAGGGCACGCGCGGGCACTGAAGCTTTCTTT; CDR3: CASSSPRARAGTEAFF
size: few; J: TRBJ1-5; V: TRBV20-1; D: TRBD1; DNA: TGCAGTGCTAGATCCACGGGACAGGGAGGCAATCAGCCCCAGCATTTT; CDR3: CSARSTGQGGNQPQHF